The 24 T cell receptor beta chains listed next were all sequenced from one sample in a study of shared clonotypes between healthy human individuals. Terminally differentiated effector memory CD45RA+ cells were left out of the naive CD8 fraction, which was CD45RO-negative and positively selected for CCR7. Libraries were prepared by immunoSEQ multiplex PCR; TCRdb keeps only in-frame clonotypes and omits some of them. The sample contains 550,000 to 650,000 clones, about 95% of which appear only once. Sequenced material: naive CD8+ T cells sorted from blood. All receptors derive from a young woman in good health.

CDR3 sequence reads: CASSLEQLYEQYF. CDR3 bases: TGTGCCAGCAGCTTGGAACAGCTCTACGAGCAGTACTTC. The genes are TRBV5-5 and TRBJ2-7; D remains ambiguous. Germline V gene sequence: CDR1 SGHKS, CDR2 YYEKEE (reference sequence). Deletions cut 0 bases from V and 3 bases from J, with 7 bases between. This CDR3 is 13 amino acids long.

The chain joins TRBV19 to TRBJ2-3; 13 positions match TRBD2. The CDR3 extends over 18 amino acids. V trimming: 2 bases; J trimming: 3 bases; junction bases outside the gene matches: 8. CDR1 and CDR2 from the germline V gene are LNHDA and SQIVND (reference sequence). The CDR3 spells CASSIRKLTSGRTDTQYF. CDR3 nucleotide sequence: TGTGCCAGTAGTATAAGGAAGTTGACTAGCGGGAGGACAGATACGCAGTATTTT.

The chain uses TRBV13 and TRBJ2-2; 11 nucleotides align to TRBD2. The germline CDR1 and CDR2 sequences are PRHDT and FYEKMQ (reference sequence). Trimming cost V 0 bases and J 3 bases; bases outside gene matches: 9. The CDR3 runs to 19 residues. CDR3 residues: CASSLGLIAGGFDTGELFF. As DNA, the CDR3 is TGTGCCAGCAGCTTAGGCCTGATAGCGGGAGGGTTTGACACCGGGGAGCTGTTTTTT.

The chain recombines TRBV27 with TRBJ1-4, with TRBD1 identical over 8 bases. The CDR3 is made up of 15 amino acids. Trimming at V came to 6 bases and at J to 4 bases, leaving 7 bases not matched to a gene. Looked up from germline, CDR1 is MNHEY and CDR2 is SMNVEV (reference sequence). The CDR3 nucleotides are TGTGCCAGCAGCCAAGAACAGGGGGGTAATGAAAAACTGTTTTTT. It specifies CASSQEQGGNEKLFF.

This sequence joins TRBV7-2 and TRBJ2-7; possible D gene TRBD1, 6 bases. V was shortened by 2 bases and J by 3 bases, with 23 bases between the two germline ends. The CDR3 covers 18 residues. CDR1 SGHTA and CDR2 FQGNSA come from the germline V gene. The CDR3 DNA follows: TGTGCCAGCAGCTTAAAATCTGTCGGGCAGGGGAAATTCTACGAGCAGTACTTC. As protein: CASSLKSVGQGKFYEQYF.

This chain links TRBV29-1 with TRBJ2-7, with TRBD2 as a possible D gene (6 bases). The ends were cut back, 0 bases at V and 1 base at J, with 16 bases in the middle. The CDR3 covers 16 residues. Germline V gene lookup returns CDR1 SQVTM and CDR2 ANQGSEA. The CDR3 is CSVEDYGREGSYEQYF. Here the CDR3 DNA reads TGCAGCGTTGAAGATTACGGGAGAGAAGGATCCTACGAGCAGTACTTC.

In DNA form, the CDR3 reads TGTGCCAGCAGTTTATCGAGGGGGGATGAGCAGTTCTTC. This gives the protein CASSLSRGDEQFF. The chain has TRBV27 and TRBJ2-1; D is perhaps TRBD1 or TRBD2 (6 bases each). The germline V gene has CDR1 MNHEY and CDR2 SMNVEV (reference sequence). The ends were cut back, 0 bases at V and 8 bases at J, with 8 bases in the middle. CDR3 size: 13 residues.

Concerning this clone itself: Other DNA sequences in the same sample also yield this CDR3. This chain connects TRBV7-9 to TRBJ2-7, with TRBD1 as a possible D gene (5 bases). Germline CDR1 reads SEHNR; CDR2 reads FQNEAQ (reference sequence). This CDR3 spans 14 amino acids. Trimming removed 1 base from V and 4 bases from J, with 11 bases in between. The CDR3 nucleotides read TGTGCCAGCAGCTTAGTCGGGCAGGGATACGAGCAGTACTTC. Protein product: CASSLVGQGYEQYF.

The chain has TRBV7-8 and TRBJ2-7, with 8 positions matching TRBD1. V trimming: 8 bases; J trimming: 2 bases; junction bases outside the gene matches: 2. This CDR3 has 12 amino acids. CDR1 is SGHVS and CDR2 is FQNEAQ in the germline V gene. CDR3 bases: TGTGCCAGCGCACAGGGGGCCTACGAGCAGTACTTC. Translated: CASAQGAYEQYF. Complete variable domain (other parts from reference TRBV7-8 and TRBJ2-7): GAGVSQSPRYKVAKRGQDVALRCDPISGHVSLFWYQQALGQGPEFLTYFQNEAQLDKSGLPSDRFFAERPEGSVSTLKIQRTQQEDSAVYLCASAQGAYEQYFGPGTRLTVT.

The CDR3 DNA is TGTGCCTGGAGTGTACCAGGACAGGAGCTTTCCGGGGAGCTGTTTTTT. Its translation: CAWSVPGQELSGELFF. The genes are TRBV30 and TRBJ2-2; TRBD1 matches at 7 bases. Germline V gene lookup returns CDR1 GTSNPN and CDR2 SVGIG (reference sequence). The CDR3 totals 16 residues. Trimming at V came to 0 bases and at J to 6 bases, leaving 10 bases not matched to a gene.

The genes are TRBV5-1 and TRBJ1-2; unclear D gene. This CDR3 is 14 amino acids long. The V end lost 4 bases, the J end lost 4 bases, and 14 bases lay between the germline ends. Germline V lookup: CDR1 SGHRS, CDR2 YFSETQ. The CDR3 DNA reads TGCGCCAGCAGCCTCGGCGGCAGTTCCTATGGCTACACCTTC. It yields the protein CASSLGGSSYGYTF.

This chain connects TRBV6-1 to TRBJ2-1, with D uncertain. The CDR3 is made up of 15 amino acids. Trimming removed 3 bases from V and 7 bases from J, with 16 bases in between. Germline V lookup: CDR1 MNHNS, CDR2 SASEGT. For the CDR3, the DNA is TGTGCCAGCAGTGATCAGATAAATAACAATAATGAGCAGTTCTTC. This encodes CASSDQINNNNEQFF.

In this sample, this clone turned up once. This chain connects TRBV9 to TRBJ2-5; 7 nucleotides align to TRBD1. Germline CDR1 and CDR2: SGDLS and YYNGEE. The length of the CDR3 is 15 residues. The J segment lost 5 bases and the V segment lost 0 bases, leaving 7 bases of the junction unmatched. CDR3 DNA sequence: TGTGCCAGCAGCGTAGGGGTAGGGGGCATGGAGACCCAGTACTTC. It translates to CASSVGVGGMETQYF.

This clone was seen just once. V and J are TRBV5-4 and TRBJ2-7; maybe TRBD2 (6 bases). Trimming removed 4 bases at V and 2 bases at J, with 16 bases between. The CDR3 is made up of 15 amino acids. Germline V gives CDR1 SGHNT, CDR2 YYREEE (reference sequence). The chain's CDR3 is CASSVGGEGTYEQYF. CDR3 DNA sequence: TGTGCCAGCAGCGTGGGGGGAGAAGGAACCTACGAGCAGTACTTC.

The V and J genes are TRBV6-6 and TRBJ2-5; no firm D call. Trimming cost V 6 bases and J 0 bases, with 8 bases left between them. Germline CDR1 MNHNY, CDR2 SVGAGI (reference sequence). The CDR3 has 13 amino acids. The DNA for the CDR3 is TGTGCCAGCAGCGAATTGTACCAAGAGACCCAGTACTTC. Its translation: CASSELYQETQYF.

CDR3 nucleotide sequence: TGCAGCGTTGCCCTACTAGCCTCCTACGAGCAGTACTTC. Translation: CSVALLASYEQYF. The chain uses TRBV29-1 and TRBJ2-7; tentative D call: TRBD2 (6 bases). V was shortened by 4 bases and J by 0 bases, with 10 bases between the two germline ends. The germline CDR1 and CDR2 sequences are SQVTM and ANQGSEA. The CDR3 runs to 13 residues.

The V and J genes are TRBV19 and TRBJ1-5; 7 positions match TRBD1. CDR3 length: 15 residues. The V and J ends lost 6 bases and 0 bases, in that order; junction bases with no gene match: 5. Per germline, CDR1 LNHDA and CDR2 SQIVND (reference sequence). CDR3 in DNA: TGTGCCAGTAGATGGGACAGAAATAGCAATCAGCCCCAGCATTTT. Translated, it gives CASRWDRNSNQPQHF.

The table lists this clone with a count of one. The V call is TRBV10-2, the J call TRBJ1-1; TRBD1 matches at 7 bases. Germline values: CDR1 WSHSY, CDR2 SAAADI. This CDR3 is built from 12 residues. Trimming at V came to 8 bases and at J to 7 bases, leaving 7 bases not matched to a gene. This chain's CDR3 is CASGEDRVEAFF. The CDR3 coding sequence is TGCGCCAGCGGGGAAGACAGGGTTGAAGCTTTCTTT.

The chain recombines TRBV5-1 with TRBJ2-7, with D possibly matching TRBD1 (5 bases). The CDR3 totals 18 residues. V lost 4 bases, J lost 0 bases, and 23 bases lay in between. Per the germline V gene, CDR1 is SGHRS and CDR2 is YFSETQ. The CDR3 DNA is TGCGCCAGCAGCCCGACCCATTTCAGGGCGCTGACCTCCTACGAGCAGTACTTC. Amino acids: CASSPTHFRALTSYEQYF.

The CDR3 DNA follows: TGCGCCAGCAGCCCCCCGACTACGACTAGCGGGAGGGTATACAATGAGCAGTTCTTC. Its translation is CASSPPTTTSGRVYNEQFF. The rearrangement uses TRBV4-1 and TRBJ2-1; 14 nucleotides line up with TRBD2. Losses at the gene ends were 4 bases for V and 4 bases for J; bases not matched to a gene: 12. The CDR3 loop spans 19 amino acids. Germline CDR1 and CDR2: MGHRA and YSYEKL.

The CDR3 protein is CASSLDRGGEKLFF. Here the CDR3 DNA reads TGTGCCAGCAGCTTGGACAGGGGTGGGGAAAAACTGTTTTTT. The rearrangement joins TRBV7-6 to TRBJ1-4; 9 bases align to TRBD1. With V trimmed by 3 bases and J by 8 bases, 4 bases remained unmatched. The CDR3 extends over 14 amino acids. The germline gives CDR1 SGHVS, CDR2 FNYEAQ.

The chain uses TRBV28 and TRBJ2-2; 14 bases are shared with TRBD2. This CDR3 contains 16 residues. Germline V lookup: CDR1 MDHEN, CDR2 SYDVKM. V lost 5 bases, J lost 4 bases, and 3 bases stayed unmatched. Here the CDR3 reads CASSPTSGRVTGELFF. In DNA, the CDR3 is TGTGCCAGCAGTCCGACTAGCGGGAGGGTCACCGGGGAGCTGTTTTTT.

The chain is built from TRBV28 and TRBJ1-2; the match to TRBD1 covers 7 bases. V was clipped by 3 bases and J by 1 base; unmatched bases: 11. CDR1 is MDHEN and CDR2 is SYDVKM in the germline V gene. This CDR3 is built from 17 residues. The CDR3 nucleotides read TGTGCCAGCAGTTTCGAGGGGGCTAACCTCCTTAACTATGGCTACACCTTC. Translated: CASSFEGANLLNYGYTF.

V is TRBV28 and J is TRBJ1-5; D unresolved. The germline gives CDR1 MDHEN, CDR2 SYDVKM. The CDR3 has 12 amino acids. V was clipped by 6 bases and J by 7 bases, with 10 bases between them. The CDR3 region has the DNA TGTGCCAGCAGCCCTCTAAGGCAGCCCCAGCATTTT. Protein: CASSPLRQPQHF.